This TCR beta chain was sequenced during a study of shared clonotypes between healthy human individuals. V was pared by 2 bases and J by 12 bases, with 11 bases between. This CDR3 is 13 amino acids long. Germline CDR1 reads KGHSH; CDR2 reads LQKENI. There were no recent acute infections or vaccinations among the donors, who were healthy HIV-negative adults. Per the original data handling: ImmunoSEQ junction-only sequences lacked quality scores, so their filtering differed. Sequencing used immunoSEQ multiplex PCR; TCRdb keeps in-frame clones, though not all of them. V and J calls and clone size are as listed in that table; D and trimming were resolved from the DNA. The sample shows about 2.4 million clones, just over 90% of them seen only once.

The rearrangement links TRBV18 to TRBJ1-6; D unclear. The material sequenced was naive CD4+ T cells sorted from blood. This sample's subset: CD45RA+ positively selected. The receptor was isolated from a man younger than 35 in good health. For the CDR3, the DNA is TGTGCCAGCTCACCAAGCGACACCCGACCCCTCCACTTT. This codes for CASSPSDTRPLHF.